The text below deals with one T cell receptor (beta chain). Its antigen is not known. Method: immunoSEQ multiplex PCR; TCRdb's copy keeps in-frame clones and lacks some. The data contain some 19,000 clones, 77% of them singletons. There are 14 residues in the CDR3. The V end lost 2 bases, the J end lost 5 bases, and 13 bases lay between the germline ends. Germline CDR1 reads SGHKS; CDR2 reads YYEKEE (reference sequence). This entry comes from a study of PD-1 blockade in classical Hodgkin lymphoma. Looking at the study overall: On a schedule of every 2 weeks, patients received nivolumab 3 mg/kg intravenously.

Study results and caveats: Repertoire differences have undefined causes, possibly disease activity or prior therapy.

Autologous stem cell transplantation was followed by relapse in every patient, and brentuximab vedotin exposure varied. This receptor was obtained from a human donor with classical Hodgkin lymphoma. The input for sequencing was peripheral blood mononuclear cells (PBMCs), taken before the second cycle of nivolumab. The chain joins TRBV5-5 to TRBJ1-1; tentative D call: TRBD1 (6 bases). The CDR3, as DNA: TGTGCCAGCAGCTTCTCGGCAGGGGTTACTGAAGCTTTCTTT. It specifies CASSFSAGVTEAFF.